This TCR beta chain was recorded in a study of blood T cell repertoires in COVID-19. Background on the study: Specimens from acute and convalescent COVID-19 originated in the United States, Italy and Spain. Sample material is recorded as cDNA or gDNA derived from T cells, B-cell-depleted T cells, or PBMCs.

How the authors handled the data: For nucleated cells, counts were estimated from reference gene primer amplification. Sequencing was performed with immunoSEQ multiplex PCR; in TCRdb, only in-frame clones are kept and a portion is missing. The DNA gave D and trimming, while V, J and clone size come from that table. The sample has under 250,000 clones; roughly four fifths are singletons. The ends were cut back, 5 bases at V and 0 bases at J, with 13 bases in the middle. The germline CDR1 and CDR2 sequences are LGHNA and YSLEER. The CDR3 sequence is 16 residues long. The chain combines TRBV4-3 with TRBJ1-4; no definite D call. The sample consisted of peripheral blood. The receptor was derived from a woman in her 40s with acute or convalescent COVID-19. The CDR3 bases are TGCGCCAGCAGCGCGGCGGTAGTACCAACTAATGAAAAACTGTTTTTT. Its protein is CASSAAVVPTNEKLFF.